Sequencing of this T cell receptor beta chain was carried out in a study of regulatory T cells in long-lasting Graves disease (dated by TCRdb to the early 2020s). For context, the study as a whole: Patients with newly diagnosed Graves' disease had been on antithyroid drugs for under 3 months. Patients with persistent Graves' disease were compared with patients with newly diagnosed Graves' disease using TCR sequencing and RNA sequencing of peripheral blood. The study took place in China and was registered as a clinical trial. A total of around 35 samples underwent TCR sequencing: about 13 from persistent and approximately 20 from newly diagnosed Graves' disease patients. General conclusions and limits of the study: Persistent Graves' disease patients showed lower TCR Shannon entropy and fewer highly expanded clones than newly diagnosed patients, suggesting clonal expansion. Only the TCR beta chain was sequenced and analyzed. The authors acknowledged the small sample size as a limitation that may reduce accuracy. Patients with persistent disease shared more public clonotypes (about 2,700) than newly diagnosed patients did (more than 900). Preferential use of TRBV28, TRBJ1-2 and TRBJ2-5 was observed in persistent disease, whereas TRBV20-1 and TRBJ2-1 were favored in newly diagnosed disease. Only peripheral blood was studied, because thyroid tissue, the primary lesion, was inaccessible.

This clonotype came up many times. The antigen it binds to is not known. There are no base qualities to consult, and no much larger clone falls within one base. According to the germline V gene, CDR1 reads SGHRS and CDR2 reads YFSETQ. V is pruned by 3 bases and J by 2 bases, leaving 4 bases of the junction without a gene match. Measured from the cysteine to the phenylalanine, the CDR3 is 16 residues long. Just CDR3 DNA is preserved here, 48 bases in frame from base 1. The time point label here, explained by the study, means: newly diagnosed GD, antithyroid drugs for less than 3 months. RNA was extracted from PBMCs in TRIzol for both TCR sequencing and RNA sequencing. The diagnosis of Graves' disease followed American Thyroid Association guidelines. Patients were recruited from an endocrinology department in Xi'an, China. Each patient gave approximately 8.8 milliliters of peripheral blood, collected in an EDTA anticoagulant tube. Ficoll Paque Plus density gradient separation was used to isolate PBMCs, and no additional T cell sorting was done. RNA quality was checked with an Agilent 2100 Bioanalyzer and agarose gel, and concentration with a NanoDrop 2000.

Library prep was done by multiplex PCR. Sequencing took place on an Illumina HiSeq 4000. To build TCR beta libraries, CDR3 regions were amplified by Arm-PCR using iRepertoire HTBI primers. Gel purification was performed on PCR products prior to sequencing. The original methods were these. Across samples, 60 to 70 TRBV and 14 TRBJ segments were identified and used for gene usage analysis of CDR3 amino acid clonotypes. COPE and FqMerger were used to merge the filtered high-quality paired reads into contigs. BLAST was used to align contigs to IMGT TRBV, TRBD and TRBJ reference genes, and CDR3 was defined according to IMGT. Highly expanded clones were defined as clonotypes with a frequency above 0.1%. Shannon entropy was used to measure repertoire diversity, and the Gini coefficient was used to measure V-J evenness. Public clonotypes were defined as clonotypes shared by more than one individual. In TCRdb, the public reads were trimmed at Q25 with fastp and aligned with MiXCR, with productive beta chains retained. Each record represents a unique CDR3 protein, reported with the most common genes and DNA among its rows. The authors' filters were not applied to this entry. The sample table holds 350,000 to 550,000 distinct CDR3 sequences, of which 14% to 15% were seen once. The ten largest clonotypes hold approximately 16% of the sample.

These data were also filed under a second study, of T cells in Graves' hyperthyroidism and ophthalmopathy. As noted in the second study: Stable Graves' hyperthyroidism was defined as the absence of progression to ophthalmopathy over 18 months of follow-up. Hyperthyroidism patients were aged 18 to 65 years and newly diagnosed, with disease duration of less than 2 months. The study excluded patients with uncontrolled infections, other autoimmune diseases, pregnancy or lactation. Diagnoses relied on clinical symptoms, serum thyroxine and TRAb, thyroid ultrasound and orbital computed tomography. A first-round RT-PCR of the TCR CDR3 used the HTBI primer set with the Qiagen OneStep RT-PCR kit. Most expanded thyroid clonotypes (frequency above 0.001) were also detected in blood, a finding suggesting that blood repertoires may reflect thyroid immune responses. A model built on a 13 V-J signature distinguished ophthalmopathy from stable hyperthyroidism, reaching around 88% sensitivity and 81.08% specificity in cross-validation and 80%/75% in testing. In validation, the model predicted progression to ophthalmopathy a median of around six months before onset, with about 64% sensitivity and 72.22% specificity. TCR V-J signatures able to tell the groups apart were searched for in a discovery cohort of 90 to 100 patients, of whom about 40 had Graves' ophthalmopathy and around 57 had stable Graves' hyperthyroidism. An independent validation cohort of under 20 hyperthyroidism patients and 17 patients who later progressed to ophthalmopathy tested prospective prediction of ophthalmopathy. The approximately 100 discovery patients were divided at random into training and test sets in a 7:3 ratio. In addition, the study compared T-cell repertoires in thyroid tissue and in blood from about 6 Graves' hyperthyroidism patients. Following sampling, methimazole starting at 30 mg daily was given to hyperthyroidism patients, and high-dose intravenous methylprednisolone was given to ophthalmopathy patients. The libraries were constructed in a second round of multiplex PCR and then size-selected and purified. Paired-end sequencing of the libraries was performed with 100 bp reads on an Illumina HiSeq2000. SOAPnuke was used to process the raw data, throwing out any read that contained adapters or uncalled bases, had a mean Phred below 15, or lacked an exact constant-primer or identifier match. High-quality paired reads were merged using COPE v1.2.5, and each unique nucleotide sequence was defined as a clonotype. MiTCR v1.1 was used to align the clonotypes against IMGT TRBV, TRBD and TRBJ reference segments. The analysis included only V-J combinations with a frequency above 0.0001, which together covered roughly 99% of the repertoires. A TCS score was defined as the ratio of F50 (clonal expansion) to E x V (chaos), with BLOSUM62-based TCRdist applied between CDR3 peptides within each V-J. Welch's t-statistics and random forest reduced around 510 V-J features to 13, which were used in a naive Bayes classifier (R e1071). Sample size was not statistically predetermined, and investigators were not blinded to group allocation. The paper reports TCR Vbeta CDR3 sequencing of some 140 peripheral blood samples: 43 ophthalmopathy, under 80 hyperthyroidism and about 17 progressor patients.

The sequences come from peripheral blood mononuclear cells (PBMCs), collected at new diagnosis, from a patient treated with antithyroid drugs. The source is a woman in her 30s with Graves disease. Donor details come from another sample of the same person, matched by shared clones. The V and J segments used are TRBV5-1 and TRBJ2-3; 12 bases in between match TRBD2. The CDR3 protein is CASSSGLAGPTDTQYF. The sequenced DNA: TGCGCCAGCAGCTCCGGACTAGCGGGACCCACAGATACGCAGTATTTT. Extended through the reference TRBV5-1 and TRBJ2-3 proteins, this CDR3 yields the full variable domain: KAGVTQTPRYLIKTRGQQVTLSCSPISGHRSVSWYQQTPGQGLQFLFEYFSETQRNKGNFPGRFSGRQFSNSRSEMNVSTLELGDSALYLCASSSGLAGPTDTQYFGPGTRLTVL.